Below, 7 T cell receptor beta chains from the same sample are listed, as sequenced in a study of vaccination effects on CD4 cells after COVID-19. For these TCRs, the target antigens are not known. The table came from immunoSEQ multiplex PCR; TCRdb's copy has only in-frame clones and leaves some out. The sample shows about 63,000 clones, less than 80% of them seen only once. Under the ViraFEST assay, PBMC were stimulated with viral peptide pools so that antigen-specific CD4+ T cells expanded. Sequencing was performed afterwards. After roughly ten days in culture, the CD4+ T cells were isolated. Among the vaccine recipients, none had a prior SARS-CoV-2 infection, and nucleocapsid antibodies were negative. The material sequenced was CD4+ T cells from PBMCs cultured with HCoV-OC43 spike peptides, taken before COVID-19 vaccination. The subset is: HCoV-OC43 spike overlapping peptide pool stimulation. The receptors shown here come from a human donor who received a COVID-19 vaccine.

The V call is TRBV20-1, the J call TRBJ1-6; D uncertain. V was cut by 4 bases and J by 9 bases, with 7 bases left in between. The length of the CDR3 is 11 residues. In germline, CDR1 is DFQATT, CDR2 SNEGSKA (reference sequence). CDR3 bases: TGCAGTGCTACTGCGGGTTCACCCCTCCACTTT. It codes for CSATAGSPLHF.

This chain joins TRBV6-6 and TRBJ1-1; 10 nucleotides line up with TRBD1. The V and J ends lost 5 bases and 1 base, in that order; junction bases with no gene match: 10. Per germline, CDR1 MNHNY and CDR2 SVGAGI (reference sequence). The CDR3 has 17 residues. CDR3 nucleotide sequence: TGTGCCAGCAGTCCGCGGGACAGGGGCCTGACGAACACTGAAGCTTTCTTT. Translating gives CASSPRDRGLTNTEAFF.

The chain couples TRBV28 to TRBJ1-5; unclear D gene. The CDR3 covers 13 residues. The ends were cut back, 8 bases at V and 7 bases at J, with 15 bases in the middle. Germline loops: CDR1 MDHEN, CDR2 SYDVKM. CDR3 protein: CASGRGGWQPQHF. Here the CDR3 DNA reads TGTGCCAGCGGCCGAGGAGGATGGCAGCCCCAGCATTTT.

The genes are TRBV6-5 and TRBJ1-1; no clear D. Trimming took off 2 bases at V and 1 base at J, with 8 bases between the two ends. CDR3 length: 14 amino acids. CDR1 is MNHEY, CDR2 SVGAGI, per germline. CDR3 region: CASSYGRGNTEAFF. In DNA form, the CDR3 reads TGTGCCAGCAGTTACGGACGGGGGAACACTGAAGCTTTCTTT.

The gene calls are TRBV7-2 and TRBJ1-6; D is unclear. The CDR3 has 15 amino acids. CDR1 and CDR2 from the germline V gene are SGHTA and FQGNSA. V lost 5 bases and J lost 9, with 17 bases in between. The CDR3 DNA reads TGTGCCAGCAGCCAAAGCTATGAAGGGCGTTCACCCCTCCACTTT. It specifies CASSQSYEGRSPLHF.

The V and J genes are TRBV29-1 and TRBJ1-1; D might be TRBD1 (6 bases). There are 12 residues in the CDR3. V gave up 3 bases and J gave up 5 bases, with 10 bases separating them. Germline assignment: CDR1 SQVTM and CDR2 ANQGSEA. DNA for the CDR3: TGCAGCGTTGACCCGGGGGCTACTGAAGCTTTCTTT. Translation gives CSVDPGATEAFF.

This clone has only a few counts. This rearrangement joins TRBV18 to TRBJ1-1, with a weak D call TRBD1 (5 bases). There are 14 residues in the CDR3. V lost 3 bases and J 7 bases, leaving 15 bases between the germline ends. Germline V lookup: CDR1 KGHSH, CDR2 LQKENI. The CDR3 coding sequence is TGTGCCAGCTCACCCATCCAGGGCGGCGGTGAAGCTTTCTTT. Translated: CASSPIQGGGEAFF.